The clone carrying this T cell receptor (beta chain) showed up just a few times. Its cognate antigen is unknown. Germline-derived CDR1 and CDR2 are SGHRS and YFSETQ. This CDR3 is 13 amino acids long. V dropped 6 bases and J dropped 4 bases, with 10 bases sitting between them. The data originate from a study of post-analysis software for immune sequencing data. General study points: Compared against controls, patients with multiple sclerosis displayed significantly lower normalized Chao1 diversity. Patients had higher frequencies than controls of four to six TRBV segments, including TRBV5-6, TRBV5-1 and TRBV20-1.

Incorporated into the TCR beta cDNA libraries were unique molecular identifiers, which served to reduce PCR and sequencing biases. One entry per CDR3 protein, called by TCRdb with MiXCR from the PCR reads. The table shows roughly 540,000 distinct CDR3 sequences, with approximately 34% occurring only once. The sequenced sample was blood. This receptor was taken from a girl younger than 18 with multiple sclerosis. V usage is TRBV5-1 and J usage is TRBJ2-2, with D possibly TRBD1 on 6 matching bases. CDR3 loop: CASNRDLTGELFF. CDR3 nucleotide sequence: TGCGCCAGCAACAGGGACCTCACCGGGGAGCTGTTTTTT.